The T cell receptor beta chain described here comes from a study of T cell responses to AZD1222 COVID-19 vaccine. Looked up from germline, CDR1 is DFQATT and CDR2 is SNEGSKA (reference sequence). The length of the CDR3 is 11 residues. Profiling relied on immunoSEQ multiplex PCR, and the TCRdb table lists in-frame clones only, not all of them. The table records some 150,000 clones, roughly nine tenths of them present only once. The sequence derives from an adult in good health. The chain links TRBV20-1 to TRBJ1-1; D is ambiguous. The sequences come from peripheral blood, collected on day 0 of MenACWY control vaccination. CDR3 DNA: TGCGGCTATGCCCCCGGCACTGAAGCTTTCTTT. Its protein is CGYAPGTEAFF.